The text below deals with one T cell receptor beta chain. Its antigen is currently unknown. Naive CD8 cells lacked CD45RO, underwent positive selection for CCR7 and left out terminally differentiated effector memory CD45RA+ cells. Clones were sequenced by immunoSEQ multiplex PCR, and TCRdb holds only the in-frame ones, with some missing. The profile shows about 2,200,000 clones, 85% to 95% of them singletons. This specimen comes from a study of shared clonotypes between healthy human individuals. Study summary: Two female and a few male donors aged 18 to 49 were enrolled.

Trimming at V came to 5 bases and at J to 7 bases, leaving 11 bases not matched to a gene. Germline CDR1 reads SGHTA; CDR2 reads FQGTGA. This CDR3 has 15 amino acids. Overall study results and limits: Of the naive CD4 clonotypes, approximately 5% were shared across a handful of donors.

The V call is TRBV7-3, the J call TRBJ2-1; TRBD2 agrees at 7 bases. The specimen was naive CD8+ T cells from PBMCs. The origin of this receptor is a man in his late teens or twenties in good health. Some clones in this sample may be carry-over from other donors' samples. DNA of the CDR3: TGTGCCAGCAGCCCCGACTACGCGGGAGCAAATGAGCAGTTCTTC. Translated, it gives CASSPDYAGANEQFF.